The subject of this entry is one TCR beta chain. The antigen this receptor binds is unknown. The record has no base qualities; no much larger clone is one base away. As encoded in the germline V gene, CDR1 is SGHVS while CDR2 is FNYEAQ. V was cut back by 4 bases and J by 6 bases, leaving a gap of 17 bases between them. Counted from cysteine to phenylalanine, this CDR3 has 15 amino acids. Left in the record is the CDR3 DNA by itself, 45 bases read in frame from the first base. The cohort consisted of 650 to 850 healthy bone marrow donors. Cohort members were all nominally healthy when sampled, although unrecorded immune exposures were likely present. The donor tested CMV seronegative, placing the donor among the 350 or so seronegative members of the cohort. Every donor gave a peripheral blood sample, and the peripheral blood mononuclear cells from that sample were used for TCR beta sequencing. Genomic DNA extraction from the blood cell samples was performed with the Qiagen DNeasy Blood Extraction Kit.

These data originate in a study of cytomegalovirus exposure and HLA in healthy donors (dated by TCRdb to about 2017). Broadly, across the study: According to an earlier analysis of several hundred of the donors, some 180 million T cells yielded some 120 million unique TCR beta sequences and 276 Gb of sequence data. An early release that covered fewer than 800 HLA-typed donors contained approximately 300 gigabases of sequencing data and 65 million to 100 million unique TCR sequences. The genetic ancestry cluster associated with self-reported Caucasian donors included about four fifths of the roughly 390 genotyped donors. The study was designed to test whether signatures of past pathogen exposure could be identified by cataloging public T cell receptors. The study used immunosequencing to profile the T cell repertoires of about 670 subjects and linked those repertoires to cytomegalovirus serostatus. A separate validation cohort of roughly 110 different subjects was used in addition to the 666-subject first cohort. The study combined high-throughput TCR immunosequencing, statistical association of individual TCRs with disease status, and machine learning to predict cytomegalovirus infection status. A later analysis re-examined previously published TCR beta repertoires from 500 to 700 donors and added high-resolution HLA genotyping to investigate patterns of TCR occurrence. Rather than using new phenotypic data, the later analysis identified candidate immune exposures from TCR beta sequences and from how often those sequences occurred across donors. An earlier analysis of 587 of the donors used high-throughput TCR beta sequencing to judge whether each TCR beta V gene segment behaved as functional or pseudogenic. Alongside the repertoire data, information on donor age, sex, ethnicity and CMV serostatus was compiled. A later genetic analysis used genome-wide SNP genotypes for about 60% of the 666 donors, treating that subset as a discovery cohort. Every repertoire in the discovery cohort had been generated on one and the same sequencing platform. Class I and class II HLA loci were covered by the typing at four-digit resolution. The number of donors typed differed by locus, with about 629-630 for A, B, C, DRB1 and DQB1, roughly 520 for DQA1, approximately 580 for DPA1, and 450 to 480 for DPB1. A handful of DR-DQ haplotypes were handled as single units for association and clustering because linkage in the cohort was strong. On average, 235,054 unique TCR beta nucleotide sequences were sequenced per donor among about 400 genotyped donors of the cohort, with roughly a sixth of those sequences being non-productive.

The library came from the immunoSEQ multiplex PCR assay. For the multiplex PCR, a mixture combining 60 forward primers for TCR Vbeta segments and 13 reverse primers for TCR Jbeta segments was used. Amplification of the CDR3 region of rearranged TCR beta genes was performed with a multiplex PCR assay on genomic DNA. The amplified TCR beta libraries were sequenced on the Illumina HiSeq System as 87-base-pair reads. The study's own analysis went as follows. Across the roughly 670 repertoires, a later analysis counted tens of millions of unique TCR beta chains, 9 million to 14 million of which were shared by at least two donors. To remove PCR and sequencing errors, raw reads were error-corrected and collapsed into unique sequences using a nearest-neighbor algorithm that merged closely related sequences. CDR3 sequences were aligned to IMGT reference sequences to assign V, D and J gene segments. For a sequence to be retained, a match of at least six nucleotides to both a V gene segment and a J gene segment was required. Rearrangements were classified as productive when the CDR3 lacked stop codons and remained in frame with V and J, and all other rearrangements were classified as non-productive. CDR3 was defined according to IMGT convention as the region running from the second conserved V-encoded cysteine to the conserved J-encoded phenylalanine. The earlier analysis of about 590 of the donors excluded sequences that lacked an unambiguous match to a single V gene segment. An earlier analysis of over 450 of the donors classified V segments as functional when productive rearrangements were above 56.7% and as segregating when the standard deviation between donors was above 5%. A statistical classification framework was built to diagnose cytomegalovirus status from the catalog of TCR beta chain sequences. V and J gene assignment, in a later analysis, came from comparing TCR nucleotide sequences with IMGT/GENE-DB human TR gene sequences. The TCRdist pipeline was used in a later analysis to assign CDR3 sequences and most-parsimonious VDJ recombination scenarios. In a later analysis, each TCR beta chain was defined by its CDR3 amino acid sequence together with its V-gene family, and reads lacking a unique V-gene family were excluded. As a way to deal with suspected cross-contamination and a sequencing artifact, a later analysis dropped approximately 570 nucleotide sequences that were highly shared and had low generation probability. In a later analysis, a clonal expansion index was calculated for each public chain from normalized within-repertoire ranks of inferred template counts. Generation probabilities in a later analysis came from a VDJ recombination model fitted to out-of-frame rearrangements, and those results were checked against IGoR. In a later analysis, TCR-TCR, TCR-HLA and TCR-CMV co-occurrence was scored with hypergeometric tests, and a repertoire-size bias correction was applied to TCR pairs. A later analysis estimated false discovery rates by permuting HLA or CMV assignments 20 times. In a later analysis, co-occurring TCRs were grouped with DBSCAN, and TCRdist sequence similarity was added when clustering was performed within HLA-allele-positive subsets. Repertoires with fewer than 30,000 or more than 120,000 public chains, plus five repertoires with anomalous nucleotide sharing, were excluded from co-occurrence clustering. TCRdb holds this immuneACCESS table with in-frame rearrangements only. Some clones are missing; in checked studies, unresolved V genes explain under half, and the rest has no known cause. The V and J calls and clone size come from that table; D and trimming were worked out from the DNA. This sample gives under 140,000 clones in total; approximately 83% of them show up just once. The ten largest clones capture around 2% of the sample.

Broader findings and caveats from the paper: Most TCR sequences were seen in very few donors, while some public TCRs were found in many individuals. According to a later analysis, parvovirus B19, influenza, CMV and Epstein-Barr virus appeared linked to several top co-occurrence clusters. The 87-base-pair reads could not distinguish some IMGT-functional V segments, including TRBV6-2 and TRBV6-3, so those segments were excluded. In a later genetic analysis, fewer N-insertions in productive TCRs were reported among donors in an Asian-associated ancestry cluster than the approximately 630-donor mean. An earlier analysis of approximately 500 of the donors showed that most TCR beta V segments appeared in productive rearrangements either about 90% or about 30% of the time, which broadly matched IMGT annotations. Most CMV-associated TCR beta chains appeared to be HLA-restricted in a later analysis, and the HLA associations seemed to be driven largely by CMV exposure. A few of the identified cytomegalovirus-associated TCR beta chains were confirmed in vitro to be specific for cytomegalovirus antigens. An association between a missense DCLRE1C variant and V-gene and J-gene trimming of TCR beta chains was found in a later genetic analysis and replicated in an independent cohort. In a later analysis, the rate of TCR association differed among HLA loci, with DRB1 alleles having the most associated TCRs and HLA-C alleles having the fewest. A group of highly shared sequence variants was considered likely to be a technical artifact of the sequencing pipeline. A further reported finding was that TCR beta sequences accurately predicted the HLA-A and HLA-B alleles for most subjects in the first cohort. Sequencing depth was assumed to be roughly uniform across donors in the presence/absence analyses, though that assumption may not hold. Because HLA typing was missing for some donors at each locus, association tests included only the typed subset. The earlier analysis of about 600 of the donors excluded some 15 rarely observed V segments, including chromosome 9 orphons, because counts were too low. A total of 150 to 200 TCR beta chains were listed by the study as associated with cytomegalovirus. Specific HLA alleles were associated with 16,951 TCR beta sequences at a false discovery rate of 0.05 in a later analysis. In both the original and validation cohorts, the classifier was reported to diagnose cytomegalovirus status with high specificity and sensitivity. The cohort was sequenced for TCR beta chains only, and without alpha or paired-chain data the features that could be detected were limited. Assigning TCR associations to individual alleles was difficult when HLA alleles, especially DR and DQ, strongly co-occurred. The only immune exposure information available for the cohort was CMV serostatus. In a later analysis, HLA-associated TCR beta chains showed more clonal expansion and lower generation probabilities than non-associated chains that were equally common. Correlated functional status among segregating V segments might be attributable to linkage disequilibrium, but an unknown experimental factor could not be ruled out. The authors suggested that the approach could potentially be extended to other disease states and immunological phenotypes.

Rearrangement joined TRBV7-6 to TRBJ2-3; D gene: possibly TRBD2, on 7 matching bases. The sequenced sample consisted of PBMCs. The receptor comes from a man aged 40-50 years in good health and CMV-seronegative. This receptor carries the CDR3 CASSSLPGGGDTQYF. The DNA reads TGTGCCAGCAGCTCCCTTCCGGGGGGCGGCGATACGCAGTATTTT.